This T cell receptor (beta chain) was retrieved from a study of T cells after yellow fever vaccination. Study-level information: Fractions low in cell number were prepared with SMART-Seq v4 Ultra Low Input. Study observations and caveats: Post-booster repertoires contained most primary-vaccination clones again (roughly 96% CD4, around 89% CD8). Just a small share of clonotypes turned up in the CD4 compartment as well as the CD8 compartment.

TCRdb re-called the 5' RACE reads through MiXCR, storing one row per CDR3 protein. The sample yields hundreds of thousands of distinct CDR3 sequences, about 5% seen once. With respect to this clonotype: Its antigen is not known.

This CDR3 has 14 amino acids. Looked up from germline, CDR1 is SGHNT and CDR2 is YYREEE (reference sequence). The V and J ends lost 2 bases and 7 bases respectively, with 15 bases between them. The input for sequencing was CD4+ T cells sorted from PBMCs, taken on the day of the yellow fever booster vaccination. The origin of this receptor is a man aged 18 to 30 who received the YFV17D yellow fever vaccine. The chain is built from TRBV5-4 and TRBJ1-1; TRBD1 might be the D (5 bases). Here the CDR3 reads CASSFAAGQDEAFF. CDR3 DNA: TGTGCCAGCAGCTTTGCTGCGGGGCAAGATGAAGCTTTCTTT.